The entry that follows covers one TCR beta chain sequence. The antigen is not known. Data came from immunoSEQ multiplex PCR; TCRdb stores just in-frame clones and leaves some out. In the table there are roughly 180,000 clones, roughly 88% of which are singletons. The data are from a study of T cell responses to AZD1222 COVID-19 vaccine. Germline lookup yields CDR1 SGHNT and CDR2 YYREEE (reference sequence). The length of the CDR3 is 16 residues. With 4 bases clipped from V and 8 bases from J, the junction kept 10 bases outside the gene matches. Study results and limitations: At 160-218 and 743-854, vaccine-associated CD4 TCRs were dominant, and they spanned spike.

The gene calls are TRBV5-4 and TRBJ1-6, with TRBD1 matching 9 bases. Specimen: peripheral blood, collected on day 0 of AZD1222 vaccination. This clonotype was obtained from an adult in good health. The CDR3 region is CASSQPRTGADSPLHF. The CDR3 nucleotides are TGTGCCAGCAGCCAACCCCGGACAGGGGCTGATTCACCCCTCCACTTT. Combining the CDR3 with reference TRBV5-4 and TRBJ1-6 gives the whole variable domain ETGVTQSPTHLIKTRGQQVTLRCSSQSGHNTVSWYQQALGQGPQFIFQYYREEENGRGNFPPRFSGLQFPNYSSELNVNALELDDSALYLCASSQPRTGADSPLHFGNGTRLTVT.